This T cell receptor (beta chain) was sequenced in a study of blood T cell repertoires in COVID-19. Study-level background: Samples taken during acute and convalescent COVID-19 were collected in the United States, Italy and Spain. PBMCs, B-cell-depleted T cells, or T cells were the source of the cDNA or gDNA that made up the material.

The CDR3 has 17 residues. The V gene's germline CDR1 is SGHRS and CDR2 YFSETQ. The V and J ends lost 5 bases and 3 bases, in that order; junction bases with no gene match: 14. Per the authors' pipeline: Cell counts per sample came from amplifying reference gene primers. The protocol was immunoSEQ multiplex PCR, while the TCRdb copy is restricted to in-frame clones and leaves out a portion. The DNA was the basis for D and trimming; V, J and clone size are from that table. The repertoire holds about 300,000 clones, with more than 75% as singletons. Sequenced: peripheral blood. This receptor was obtained from a woman in her 50s with acute or convalescent COVID-19. This chain links TRBV5-1 with TRBJ1-1; 9 bases agree with TRBD1. This CDR3 reads CASRPRDRAGWDTEAFF. The CDR3 DNA reads as TGCGCCAGCAGGCCCCGGGACAGGGCGGGCTGGGACACTGAAGCTTTCTTT.